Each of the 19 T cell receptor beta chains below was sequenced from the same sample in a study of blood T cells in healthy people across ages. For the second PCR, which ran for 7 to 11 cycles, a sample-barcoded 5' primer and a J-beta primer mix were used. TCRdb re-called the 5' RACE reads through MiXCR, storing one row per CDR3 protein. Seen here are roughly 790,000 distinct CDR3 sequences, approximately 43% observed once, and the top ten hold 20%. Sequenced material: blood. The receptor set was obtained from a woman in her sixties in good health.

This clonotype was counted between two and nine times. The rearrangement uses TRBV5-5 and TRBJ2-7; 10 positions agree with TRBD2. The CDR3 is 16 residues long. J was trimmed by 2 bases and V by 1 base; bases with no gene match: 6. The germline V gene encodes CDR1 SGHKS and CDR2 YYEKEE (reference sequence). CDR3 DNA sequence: TGTGCCAGCAGCTTGTCACTAGCGGGATTAGCCTACGAGCAGTACTTC. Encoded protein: CASSLSLAGLAYEQYF. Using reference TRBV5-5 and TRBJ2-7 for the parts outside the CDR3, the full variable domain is DAGVTQSPTHLIKTRGQQVTLRCSPISGHKSVSWYQQVLGQGPQFIFQYYEKEERGRGNFPDRFSARQFPNYSSELNVNALLLGDSALYLCASSLSLAGLAYEQYFGPGTRLTVT.

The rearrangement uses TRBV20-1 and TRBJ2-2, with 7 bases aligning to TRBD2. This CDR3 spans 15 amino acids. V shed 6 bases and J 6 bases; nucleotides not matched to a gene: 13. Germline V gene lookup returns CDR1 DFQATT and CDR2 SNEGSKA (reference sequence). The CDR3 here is CSAGTSDSNAGELFF. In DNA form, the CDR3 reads TGCAGTGCCGGAACTAGCGACTCCAACGCCGGGGAGCTGTTTTTT.

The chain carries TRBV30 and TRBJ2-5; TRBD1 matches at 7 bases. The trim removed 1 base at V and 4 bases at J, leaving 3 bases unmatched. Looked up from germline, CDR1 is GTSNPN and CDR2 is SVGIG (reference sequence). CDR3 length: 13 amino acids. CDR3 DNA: TGTGCCTGGAGTGGACAGGGCCCAGAGACCCAGTACTTC. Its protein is CAWSGQGPETQYF.

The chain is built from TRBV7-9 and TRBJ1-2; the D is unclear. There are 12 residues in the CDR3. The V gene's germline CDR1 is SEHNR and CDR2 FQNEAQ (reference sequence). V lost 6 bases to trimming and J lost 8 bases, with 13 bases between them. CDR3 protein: CASSPDYIGYTF. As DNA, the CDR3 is TGTGCCAGCAGTCCGGACTACATCGGCTACACCTTC.

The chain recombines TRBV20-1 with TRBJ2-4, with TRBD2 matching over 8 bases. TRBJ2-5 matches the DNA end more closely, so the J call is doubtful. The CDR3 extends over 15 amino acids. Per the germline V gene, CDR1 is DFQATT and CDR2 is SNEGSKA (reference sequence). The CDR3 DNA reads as TGCAGTGCTATCGGGAGCGGGGGCCATCAAGAGACCCAGTACTTC. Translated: CSAIGSGGHQETQYF.

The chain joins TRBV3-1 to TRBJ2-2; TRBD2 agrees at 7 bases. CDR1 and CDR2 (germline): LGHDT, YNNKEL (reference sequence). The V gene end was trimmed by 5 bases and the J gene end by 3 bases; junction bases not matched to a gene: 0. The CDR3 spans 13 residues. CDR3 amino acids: CASSAGDTGELFF. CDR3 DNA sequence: TGTGCCAGCAGCGCGGGAGACACCGGGGAGCTGTTTTTT.

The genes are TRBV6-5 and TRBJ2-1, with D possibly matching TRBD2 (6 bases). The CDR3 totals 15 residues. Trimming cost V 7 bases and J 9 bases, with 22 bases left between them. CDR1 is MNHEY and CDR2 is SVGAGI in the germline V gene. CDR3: CASTSPSEGRGEQFF. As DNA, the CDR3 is TGTGCCAGCACTTCCCCGTCGGAGGGCCGGGGTGAGCAGTTCTTC.

The CDR3 coding sequence is TGCAGTGCTAGCGGCAGAAACTATGGCTACACCTTC. Translated, it gives CSASGRNYGYTF. The V and J genes are TRBV20-1 and TRBJ1-2; unclear D gene. This CDR3 is 12 amino acids long. Germline CDR1 and CDR2: DFQATT and SNEGSKA (reference sequence). Trimming removed 3 bases at V and 2 bases at J, with 7 bases between.

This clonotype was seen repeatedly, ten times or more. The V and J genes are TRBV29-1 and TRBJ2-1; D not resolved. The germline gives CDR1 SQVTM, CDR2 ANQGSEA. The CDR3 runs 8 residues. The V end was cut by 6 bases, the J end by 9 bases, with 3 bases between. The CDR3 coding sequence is TGCAGCGTCCCTGAGCAGTTCTTC. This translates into CSVPEQFF.

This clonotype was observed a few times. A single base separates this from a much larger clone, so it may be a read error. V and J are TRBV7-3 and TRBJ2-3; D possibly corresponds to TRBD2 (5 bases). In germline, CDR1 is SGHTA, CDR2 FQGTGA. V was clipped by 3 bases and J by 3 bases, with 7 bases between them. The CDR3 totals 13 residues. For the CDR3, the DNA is TGTGCCAGCAGCTTTCGGGAAACAGATACGCAGTATTTT. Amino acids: CASSFRETDTQYF.

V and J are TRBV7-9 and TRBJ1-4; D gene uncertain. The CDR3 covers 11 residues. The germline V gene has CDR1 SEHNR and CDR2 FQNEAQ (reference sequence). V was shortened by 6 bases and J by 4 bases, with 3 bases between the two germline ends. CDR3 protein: CASRFNEKLFF. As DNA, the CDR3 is TGTGCCAGCAGGTTTAATGAAAAACTGTTTTTT.

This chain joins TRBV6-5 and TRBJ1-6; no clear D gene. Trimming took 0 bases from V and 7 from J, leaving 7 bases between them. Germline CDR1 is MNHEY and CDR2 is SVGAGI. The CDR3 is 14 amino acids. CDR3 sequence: CASSYSSQNSPLHF. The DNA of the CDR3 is TGTGCCAGCAGTTACTCGAGTCAGAATTCACCCCTCCACTTT.

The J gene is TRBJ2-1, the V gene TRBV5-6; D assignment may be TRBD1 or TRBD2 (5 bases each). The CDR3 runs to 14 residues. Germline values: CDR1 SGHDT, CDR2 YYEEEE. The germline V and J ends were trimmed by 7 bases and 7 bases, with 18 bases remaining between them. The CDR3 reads CASLWGRKENEQFF. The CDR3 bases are TGTGCCAGCCTTTGGGGGAGAAAGGAAAATGAGCAGTTCTTC. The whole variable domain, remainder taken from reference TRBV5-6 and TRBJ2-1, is DAGVTQSPTHLIKTRGQQVTLRCSPKSGHDTVSWYQQALGQGPQFIFQYYEEEERQRGNFPDRFSGHQFPNYSSELNVNALLLGDSALYLCASLWGRKENEQFFGPGTRLTVL.

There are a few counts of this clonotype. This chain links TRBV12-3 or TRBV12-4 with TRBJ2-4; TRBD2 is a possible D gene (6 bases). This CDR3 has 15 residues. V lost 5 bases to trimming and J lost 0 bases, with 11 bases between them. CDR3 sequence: CASSGEGLAKNIQYF. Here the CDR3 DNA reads TGTGCCAGCAGTGGAGAGGGACTAGCCAAAAACATTCAGTACTTC.

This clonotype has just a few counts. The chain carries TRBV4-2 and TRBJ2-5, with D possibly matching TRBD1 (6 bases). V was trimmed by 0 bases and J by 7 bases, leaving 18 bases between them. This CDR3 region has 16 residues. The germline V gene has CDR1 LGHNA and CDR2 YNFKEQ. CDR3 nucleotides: TGTGCCAGCAGCCAAGAACAAATCAGTACAGGGCCGACCCAGTACTTC. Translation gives CASSQEQISTGPTQYF.

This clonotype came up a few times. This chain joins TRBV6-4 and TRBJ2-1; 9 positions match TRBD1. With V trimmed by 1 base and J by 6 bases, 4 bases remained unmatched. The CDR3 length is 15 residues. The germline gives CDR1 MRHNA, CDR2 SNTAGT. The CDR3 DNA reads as TGTGCCAGCAGTGACTGGGACAGGGAGTCCAATGAGCAGTTCTTC. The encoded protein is CASSDWDRESNEQFF.

The CDR3 loop is CASRTLGGGAADTQYF. The CDR3 DNA reads as TGTGCCAGCAGAACTCTCGGCGGGGGGGCGGCAGATACGCAGTATTTT. The V gene is TRBV2, the J gene TRBJ2-3, with TRBD2 matching over 9 bases. CDR3 length: 16 amino acids. The germline V gene has CDR1 SNHLY and CDR2 FYNNEI. J was trimmed by 4 bases and V by 6 bases; bases with no gene match: 11.

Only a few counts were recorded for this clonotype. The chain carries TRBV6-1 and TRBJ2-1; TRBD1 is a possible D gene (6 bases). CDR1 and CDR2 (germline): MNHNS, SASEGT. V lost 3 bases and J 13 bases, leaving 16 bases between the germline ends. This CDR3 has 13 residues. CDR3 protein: CASSDDHTGRQFF. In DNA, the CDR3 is TGTGCCAGCAGTGACGACCATACAGGGAGACAGTTCTTC.

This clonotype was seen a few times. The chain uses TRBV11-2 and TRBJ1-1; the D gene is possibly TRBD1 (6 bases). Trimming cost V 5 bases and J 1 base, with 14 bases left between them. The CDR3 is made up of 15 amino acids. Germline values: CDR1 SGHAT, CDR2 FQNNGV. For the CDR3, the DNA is TGTGCCAGCAGCCCCTTAGGGACACGGAACACTGAAGCTTTCTTT. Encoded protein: CASSPLGTRNTEAFF.